The rows below give T cell receptor beta chains drawn from one sample of a study of blood T cell repertoires in COVID-19. Profiled with immunoSEQ multiplex PCR; TCRdb holds only in-frame clones, not every one. Of under 450,000 clones listed, about 90% are singletons. Sequenced sample: PBMCs or T cells enriched from blood (not recorded which). The receptors here all came from a woman aged 30 to 39 who had recovered from COVID-19. CDR3s include the opening cysteine and the closing phenylalanine or tryptophan.

v_call	cdr3_length	cdr3_aa
TRBV3-1/TRBV3-2	15	CASSQDRSGANVLTF
TRBV3-1/TRBV3-2	14	CASSQEPLVGEQFF
TRBV19	13	CASSPNREETQYF
TRBV2	14	CASRQGSTNEKLFF
TRBV28	15	CASSLRQVKSYEQYF
TRBV3-1/TRBV3-2	14	CASSPGQGAGEQYF
TRBV27	14	CASSLYTAQGPQHF
TRBV7-2	17	CASSPLVQAGGYNEQFF
TRBV5-6	12	CASSLLDYEQYF
TRBV28	14	CATRTGSRGNTIYF
TRBV2	17	CASSGGLTGGLDTEAFF
TRBV3-1/TRBV3-2	12	CASSQEGRGYTF
TRBV11-2	12	CASSLLQETQYF
TRBV18	13	CASSRGKNTEAFF
TRBV9	18	CASSVGTSGGARTDTQYF
TRBV7-8	16	CASSNPGGGAGQPQHF
TRBV19	15	CASSVPGGRNQPQHF
TRBV3-1/TRBV3-2	15	CASRNNGMQHSPLHF
TRBV3-1/TRBV3-2	14	CASSQRDRGTEAFF
TRBV18	12	CASSLSTNEQFF
TRBV4-2	17	CASSQSAGGGMNTEAFF
TRBV7-9	13	CASSPLVTGELFF
TRBV4-1	17	CASSQESGVRGIYEQYF
TRBV6-5	16	CASSYSGDRLAGELFF
TRBV30	11	CAGGRNTEAFF
TRBV5-1	16	CASSLLKGAQTGELFF
TRBV6-5	14	CAIMDRARPTEAFF
TRBV19	13	CASSSQPDEKLFF
TRBV12-3/TRBV12-4	13	CASTPGNAYEQYF
TRBV28	17	CASSPRWAGPRTDTQYF
TRBV4-1	16	CASSQMGQIGAGELFF
TRBV18	14	CASSLAGQNTEAFF
TRBV5-1	16	CASSLTSGSNTGELFF
TRBV25-1	14	CASSDWRSNQPQHF
TRBV3-1/TRBV3-2	15	CASSQTTGSSSPLHF
TRBV11-2	17	CASSSTIGQGYQETQYF
TRBV7-9	15	CASSLGAAGSGELFF
TRBV19	17	CASSMDRRTSYSYEQYF
TRBV28	13	CASSPRTSGEQFF
TRBV10-2	11	CASTDFTEAFF
TRBV5-4	14	CASSSSGGWETQYF
TRBV5-1	12	CASTSGSYGYTF
TRBV18	13	CASSPGAVVEAFF
TRBV12-3/TRBV12-4	12	CASSKSINTIYF
TRBV12-3/TRBV12-4	13	CASRDRTYNEQFF
TRBV29-1	13	CSAGTGLGQPQHF
TRBV13	17	CASSLGRGAFGNQPQHF
TRBV24-1	14	CATSRTGGTDTQYF
TRBV29-1	14	CSVVAGGNTGELFF
TRBV24-1	14	CATGRGQNTGELFF
TRBV30	11	CAWGLALEQYF